These T cell receptor beta chains were read from a single sample in a study of blood T cell repertoires in COVID-19. Clones were read by immunoSEQ multiplex PCR, and TCRdb kept only the in-frame ones, dropping some. Of fewer than 130,000 clones detected, 75% to 80% appear once; the ten largest clones hold roughly 17%. The sequencing input was peripheral blood. Receptors were obtained from a woman of 80 years or more with active or convalescent COVID-19. CDR3s include the opening cysteine and the closing phenylalanine or tryptophan. A D gene is named only where the DNA matches it firmly. Clone size is shown for a subset of rows, as once, few, many or a class of expanded clone.

D gene | J gene | V gene | clone size | CDR3 protein | CDR3 DNA
TRBD1 | TRBJ2-6 | TRBV6-5 | few | CASRPRGIGANVLTF | TGTGCCAGCAGGCCCAGGGGGATAGGGGCCAACGTCCTGACTTTC
TRBD2 | TRBJ2-3 | TRBV6-5 | - | CASSYPGTSGRRMQYF | TGTGCCAGCAGTTACCCTGGGACTAGCGGGAGACGGATGCAGTATTTT
- | TRBJ2-7 | TRBV14 | few | CASSRILDEQYF | TGTGCCAGCAGCCGTATTTTAGACGAGCAGTACTTC
TRBD1 | TRBJ2-7 | TRBV6-5 | - | CASSYSRDRGNEQYF | TGTGCCAGCAGTTACTCTAGGGACAGGGGCAACGAGCAGTACTTC
- | TRBJ1-1 | TRBV18 | - | CASSPPAGGDTEAFF | TGTGCCAGCTCACCACCCGCAGGCGGGGACACTGAAGCTTTCTTT
- | TRBJ1-1 | TRBV3-1/TRBV3-2 | - | CASREWGQLNTEAFF | TGTGCCAGCAGGGAATGGGGGCAGCTGAACACTGAAGCTTTCTTT
TRBD2 | TRBJ2-7 | TRBV20-1 | - | CSASTITSATYEQYF | TGCAGTGCTAGTACCATAACTAGCGCGACCTACGAGCAGTACTTC
- | TRBJ1-2 | TRBV7-8 | - | CASSLAPRANYGYTF | TGTGCCAGCAGCTTAGCGCCGCGAGCTAACTATGGCTACACCTTC
TRBD1 | TRBJ2-3 | TRBV19 | - | CASSIWTGGTDTQYF | TGTGCCAGTAGTATTTGGACAGGGGGCACAGATACGCAGTATTTT
TRBD2 | TRBJ2-7 | TRBV4-1 | - | CASSQGGSIYEQYF | TGCGCCAGCAGCCAAGGCGGGAGCATCTACGAGCAGTACTTC
- | TRBJ2-3 | TRBV5-6 | - | CASSLWGRGSTDTQYF | TGTGCCAGCAGCTTGTGGGGGCGCGGGAGCACAGATACGCAGTATTTT
- | TRBJ2-5 | TRBV28 | - | CASSRRTTWQETQYF | TGTGCCAGCAGCCGCCGGACTACATGGCAAGAGACCCAGTACTTC
TRBD1 | TRBJ1-4 | TRBV4-2 | - | CASSQLTGGSEKLFF | TGTGCCAGCAGCCAGCTGACAGGGGGTTCCGAAAAACTGTTTTTT
- | TRBJ2-3 | TRBV6-1 | - | CASSEAAGRADTQYF | TGTGCCAGCAGTGAAGCGGCAGGGCGTGCAGATACGCAGTATTTT
TRBD2 | TRBJ2-1 | TRBV7-3 | - | CASSAGFAGGQIF | TGTGCCAGCAGCGCCGGGTTCGCGGGAGGGCAGATCTTC
- | TRBJ2-3 | TRBV9 | - | CASSDEEGASSTDTQYF | TGTGCCAGCAGCGACGAGGAGGGGGCTAGCAGCACAGATACGCAGTATTTT
TRBD2 | TRBJ2-1 | TRBV3-1/TRBV3-2 | once | CASGTRLAGGSSYNEQFF | TGTGCCAGCGGGACTAGGCTAGCGGGAGGGAGCTCCTACAATGAGCAGTTCTTC
- | TRBJ2-3 | TRBV6-6 | - | CASSYNPPGSFTQYF | TGTGCCAGCAGTTACAATCCCCCGGGGTCTTTTACGCAGTATTTT
TRBD2 | TRBJ2-1 | TRBV7-9 | - | CASSTGTSGNNEQFF | TGTGCCAGCAGCACCGGGACTAGCGGGAACAATGAGCAGTTCTTC
TRBD2 | TRBJ2-3 | TRBV12-5 | - | CASGLPAGVSTDTQYF | TGTGCTAGTGGTTTGCCAGCGGGAGTTTCCACAGATACGCAGTATTTT
- | TRBJ2-1 | TRBV19 | - | CASSPLGGYNEQFF | TGTGCCAGTAGTCCCCTCGGAGGATACAATGAGCAGTTCTTC
TRBD2 | TRBJ2-5 | TRBV10-2 | - | CATLSSGSVQETQYF | TGCGCCACCCTTTCTAGCGGGAGTGTACAAGAGACCCAGTACTTC
TRBD1 | TRBJ2-7 | TRBV25-1 | once | CASTKGQNYEQYF | TGTGCCAGCACGAAGGGACAGAACTACGAGCAGTACTTC
TRBD2 | TRBJ2-1 | TRBV4-1 | - | CASSQDPRTSGRRNEQFF | TGCGCCAGCAGCCAAGATCCCCGGACTAGCGGGAGGAGGAATGAGCAGTTCTTC
- | TRBJ2-7 | TRBV2 | few | CASSELGGAYYEQYF | TGTGCCAGCAGTGAGCTTGGAGGGGCGTACTACGAGCAGTACTTC
TRBD1 | TRBJ1-5 | TRBV10-3 | - | CATSTGGGEQPQHF | TGTGCCACGTCGACAGGGGGCGGGGAGCAGCCCCAGCATTTT
- | TRBJ1-1 | TRBV30 | once | CAWSTTYSGGMNTEAFF | TGTGCCTGGAGCACCACCTACTCTGGGGGGATGAACACTGAAGCTTTCTTT
TRBD1 | TRBJ2-7 | TRBV28 | - | CASASPSGTGGDEQYF | TGTGCCAGCGCCTCGCCCTCCGGGACAGGGGGCGACGAGCAGTACTTC
TRBD2 | TRBJ2-1 | TRBV19 | - | CASIPRGLAGKGEQFF | TGTGCCAGTATCCCCAGGGGACTAGCGGGAAAAGGTGAGCAGTTCTTC
TRBD2 | TRBJ2-1 | TRBV5-1 | many | CASSWGTTGGSGNEQFF | TGCGCCAGCAGCTGGGGGACGACGGGAGGCAGTGGAAATGAGCAGTTCTTC
- | TRBJ2-6 | TRBV19 | few | CASNLGPSGANVLTF | TGTGCCAGTAACCTAGGTCCGAGCGGGGCCAACGTCCTGACTTTC
- | TRBJ1-2 | TRBV7-2 | - | CASSLLQGAYGYTF | TGTGCCAGCAGCCTATTACAGGGTGCCTATGGCTACACCTTC
TRBD1 | TRBJ1-5 | TRBV5-1 | - | CASSWQGGSNQPQHF | TGCGCCAGCAGCTGGCAGGGGGGAAGCAATCAGCCCCAGCATTTT
TRBD1 | TRBJ1-2 | TRBV28 | - | CASSPPGTGGAGGYTF | TGTGCCAGCAGTCCCCCCGGGACAGGGGGCGCTGGGGGCTACACCTTC
TRBD1 | TRBJ1-4 | TRBV30 | - | CAWSRTGVEKLFF | TGTGCCTGGAGCCGGACAGGGGTTGAAAAACTGTTTTTT
- | TRBJ1-2 | TRBV5-4 | - | CASSWSGADYGYTF | TGTGCCAGCAGTTGGTCTGGGGCTGACTATGGCTACACCTTC
TRBD1 | TRBJ1-2 | TRBV19 | few | CATTSTQGGDYGYTF | TGTGCCACCACGTCGACACAGGGGGGGGATTATGGCTACACCTTC
TRBD1 | TRBJ2-7 | TRBV7-8 | many | CASSARDRGFEEQYF | TGTGCCAGCAGCGCTCGGGACAGGGGATTTGAGGAGCAGTACTTC
- | TRBJ1-2 | TRBV5-3 | - | CARSVQGDGYTF | TGTGCCAGAAGCGTGCAGGGCGATGGCTACACCTTC
- | TRBJ1-2 | TRBV2 | - | CASSKGGTGYGYTF | TGTGCCAGCAGCAAGGGGGGGACCGGCTATGGCTACACCTTC
- | TRBJ1-3 | TRBV18 | - | CASSPGQGANTIYF | TGTGCCAGCTCACCGGGCCAGGGCGCAAACACCATATATTTT
TRBD2 | TRBJ2-1 | TRBV7-8 | - | CASSLYLAGEENEQFF | TGTGCCAGCAGCTTATACCTAGCGGGAGAAGAAAATGAGCAGTTCTTC
- | TRBJ1-2 | TRBV2 | - | CASSENPDYGYTF | TGTGCCAGCAGTGAAAACCCGGACTATGGCTACACCTTC
TRBD1 | TRBJ2-2 | TRBV11-3 | - | CASSSQGASTGELFF | TGTGCCAGCAGCTCGCAGGGGGCCAGCACCGGGGAGCTGTTTTTT
TRBD1 | TRBJ2-3 | TRBV2 | - | CASDRQGAGDTQYF | TGTGCCAGCGACCGGCAGGGGGCCGGAGATACGCAGTATTTT
- | TRBJ2-1 | TRBV5-1 | - | CASTDRSSYNEQFF | TGCGCCAGCACCGACAGGAGCTCCTACAATGAGCAGTTCTTC
- | TRBJ1-2 | TRBV6-2/TRBV6-3 | - | CASSIGDYYGYTF | TGTGCCAGCAGCATAGGGGATTACTATGGCTACACCTTC
TRBD2 | TRBJ2-7 | TRBV2 | - | CASRAREGPGEQYF | TGTGCCAGCAGGGCACGGGAGGGCCCAGGCGAGCAGTACTTC
- | TRBJ1-3 | TRBV19 | - | CASSTRQAHSGNTIYF | TGTGCCAGTAGTACGAGACAGGCCCACTCTGGAAACACCATATATTTT
TRBD1 | TRBJ1-3 | TRBV27 | few | CASRQGGTGNTIYF | TGTGCCAGCCGGCAGGGGGGCACTGGAAACACCATATATTTT
TRBD1 | TRBJ2-1 | TRBV18 | - | CASSAGTGLNEQFF | TGTGCCAGCTCGGCCGGGACAGGGTTGAATGAGCAGTTCTTC
- | TRBJ1-4 | TRBV19 | - | CASSSPRRVNEKLFF | TGTGCCAGTAGTTCCCCCCGCAGGGTTAATGAAAAACTGTTTTTT
- | TRBJ1-4 | TRBV2 | - | CASSAQGSNEKLFF | TGTGCCAGCAGTGCGCAGGGGAGTAATGAAAAACTGTTTTTT
- | TRBJ1-2 | TRBV7-2 | - | CASSLRGGGSGYTF | TGTGCCAGCAGCTTAAGGGGCGGGGGAAGTGGCTACACCTTC
- | TRBJ2-2 | TRBV4-3 | - | CASSLKWTGEVNGELFF | TGCGCCAGCAGCCTCAAATGGACGGGGGAGGTTAACGGGGAGCTGTTTTTT
- | TRBJ1-4 | TRBV2 | - | CASMQGREKLFF | TGTGCCAGCATGCAGGGGCGTGAAAAACTGTTTTTT
TRBD2 | TRBJ2-1 | TRBV19 | - | CASSIPGLAGWGGDEQFF | TGTGCCAGTAGTATTCCGGGACTAGCGGGATGGGGCGGCGATGAGCAGTTCTTC
- | TRBJ1-2 | TRBV12-5 | - | CASGLTSYGYTF | TGTGCTAGTGGTCTCACCAGCTATGGCTACACCTTC
TRBD2 | TRBJ2-5 | TRBV29-1 | - | CSVEVSGIRETQYF | TGCAGCGTTGAAGTTAGCGGGATTCGGGAGACCCAGTACTTC
- | TRBJ2-4 | TRBV5-6 | - | CASSFQEYLAKNIQYF | TGTGCCAGCAGCTTTCAGGAATACCTAGCCAAAAACATTCAGTACTTC